This TCR beta chain is drawn from a study of early T cells in non-severe SARS-CoV-2 infection. Study as a whole: Sequenced bulk RNA came from whole blood that was unsorted, and chains were unpaired. Points from the study as a whole: VDJdb-based matching was biased toward anti-spike CD8 responses and missed private and CD4 specificities.

Germline assignment: CDR1 SGHVS and CDR2 FNYEAQ. CDR3 length: 14 amino acids. Trimming removed 8 bases from V and 1 base from J; junction bases left unmatched: 4. This clonotype was observed many times. Its specificity is unknown. Individual cDNA molecules were tagged with unique molecular identifiers, the study reported. TCRdb re-derived calls from the 5' RACE reads in MiXCR, one entry per CDR3 protein. This table has 20,000 to 25,000 distinct CDR3 sequences, 5% appearing once. The rearrangement links TRBV7-6 to TRBJ2-2, with 7 bases matching TRBD2. This TCR was recovered from an adult who was a healthcare worker with PCR-confirmed SARS-CoV-2 infection or an uninfected control (not recorded which). Sequencing was carried out using whole blood. This CDR3 is CASGVAGNTGELFF. The DNA of the CDR3 is TGTGCCAGCGGCGTAGCGGGGAACACCGGGGAGCTGTTTTTT.